This is a list of T cell receptor beta chains from one sample in a study of blood T cell repertoires in COVID-19. Using immunoSEQ multiplex PCR, the repertoire was profiled, and TCRdb retains in-frame clones only, with some absent. The sample has roughly 380,000 clones, approximately 91% seen once. The sequencing sample was made of peripheral blood. Source of these receptors: a woman aged 40 to 50 with COVID-19, enrolled during active disease. CDR3s include the opening cysteine and the closing phenylalanine or tryptophan. The D gene is left open where the match is weak. Rows may omit the clone size; those that give it use once, few, many or a size class.

clone_size	cdr3_length	d_call	v_call	j_call	cdr3_aa	cdr3_nt
few	16	TRBD2	TRBV9	TRBJ2-5	CASSVAPSGLQETQYF	TGTGCCAGCAGCGTAGCTCCTAGCGGTTTACAAGAGACCCAGTACTTC
NA	14	TRBD1	TRBV30	TRBJ1-5	CAWSQRQGNQPQHF	TGTGCCTGGAGCCAACGACAGGGGAATCAGCCCCAGCATTTT
few	14	TRBD1	TRBV25-1	TRBJ1-4	CASRVQGTNEKLFF	TGTGCCAGCAGGGTACAGGGGACTAATGAAAAACTGTTTTTT
NA	16	TRBD1	TRBV3-1/TRBV3-2	TRBJ2-5	CASSPFLDRDGETQYF	TGTGCCAGCAGCCCTTTCCTGGACAGGGACGGGGAGACCCAGTACTTC
NA	16	TRBD1	TRBV5-5	TRBJ1-5	CASSTGTASNVQPQHF	TGTGCCAGCAGCACAGGGACAGCCAGCAATGTTCAGCCCCAGCATTTT
NA	15	TRBD2	TRBV7-2	TRBJ2-5	CASSFQGGGGETQYF	TGTGCCAGCAGCTTCCAGGGTGGGGGGGGAGAGACCCAGTACTTC
once	14	NA	TRBV19	TRBJ2-7	CASSNGRDLYEQYF	TGTGCCAGTAGCAACGGCCGGGACTTATACGAGCAGTACTTC
once	13	NA	TRBV11-1	TRBJ2-3	CASSPPEADTQYF	TGTGCCAGCAGCCCCCCCGAGGCAGATACGCAGTATTTT
NA	15	NA	TRBV25-1	TRBJ2-1	CASSEAGPIYNEQFF	TGTGCCAGCAGTGAAGCGGGACCAATCTACAATGAGCAGTTCTTC
NA	15	TRBD1	TRBV7-9	TRBJ1-2	CASSVENRGGYGYTF	TGTGCCAGCAGCGTTGAAAACAGGGGAGGCTATGGCTACACCTTC
NA	16	TRBD1	TRBV20-1	TRBJ1-5	CSASTGTVYSNQPQHF	TGCAGTGCTAGTACTGGGACAGTTTATAGCAATCAGCCCCAGCATTTT
NA	12	NA	TRBV6-6	TRBJ1-1	CASSPGLSEAFF	TGTGCCAGCAGCCCGGGTTTGTCTGAAGCTTTCTTT
NA	15	NA	TRBV9	TRBJ1-6	CASSVEGAYNSPLHF	TGTGCCAGCAGCGTAGAGGGAGCCTATAATTCACCCCTCCACTTT
few	13	TRBD1	TRBV12-3/TRBV12-4	TRBJ1-2	CASSLADRSGYTF	TGTGCCAGCAGTTTGGCGGACAGGAGCGGCTACACCTTC
NA	12	NA	TRBV12-3/TRBV12-4	TRBJ2-1	CASRGSYNEQFF	TGTGCCAGCCGGGGGTCCTACAATGAGCAGTTCTTC
NA	15	NA	TRBV7-2	TRBJ1-4	CASSLGSDIYEKLFF	TGTGCCAGCAGCTTAGGTTCGGACATTTATGAAAAACTGTTTTTT
NA	15	TRBD1	TRBV2	TRBJ1-5	CASRGTGPSNQPQHF	TGTGCCAGCAGAGGGACAGGCCCTAGCAATCAGCCCCAGCATTTT
NA	17	NA	TRBV4-3	TRBJ1-3	CASSQESTGFRRNTIYF	TGCGCCAGCAGCCAAGAAAGCACGGGGTTTCGAAGAAACACCATATATTTT
NA	19	TRBD1	TRBV28	TRBJ1-5	CASSSARQGPGLQSGSQHF	TGTGCCAGCAGCTCAGCCCGACAGGGCCCGGGTCTCCAATCAGGGTCCCAGCATTTT
NA	11	NA	TRBV28	TRBJ1-5	CASQAPGPQHF	TGTGCCAGCCAGGCCCCCGGGCCCCAGCATTTT
NA	14	NA	TRBV5-1	TRBJ2-7	CASSSGHSLREQYF	TGCGCCAGCAGCTCGGGACACAGTCTAAGGGAGCAGTACTTC
few	16	NA	TRBV28	TRBJ1-1	CASRVLPHRLNTEAFF	TGTGCCAGCAGAGTTTTGCCCCACCGGTTGAACACTGAAGCTTTCTTT
NA	13	NA	TRBV12-3/TRBV12-4	TRBJ1-5	CASSLTGNQPQHF	TGTGCCAGCAGCTTGACTGGCAATCAGCCCCAGCATTTT
once	18	TRBD1	TRBV7-3	TRBJ2-6	CASSSSPDRADGANVLTF	TGTGCCAGCAGCTCGTCACCTGACAGGGCGGATGGGGCCAACGTCCTGACTTTC
NA	12	TRBD2	TRBV27	TRBJ2-7	CASSLGGYEQYF	TGTGCCAGCAGTTTGGGGGGGTACGAGCAGTACTTC
few	14	TRBD1	TRBV10-3	TRBJ1-1	CAIRSGQQNTEAFF	TGTGCCATCAGGTCGGGACAGCAGAACACTGAAGCTTTCTTT
NA	17	NA	TRBV7-4	TRBJ1-1	CASSCSLYCSMNTEAFF	TGTGCCAGCAGCTGTTCCCTTTATTGCAGTATGAACACTGAAGCTTTCTTT
once	13	NA	TRBV7-2	TRBJ1-5	CASSSGMVQPQHF	TGTGCCAGCAGCTCCGGGATGGTTCAGCCCCAGCATTTT
NA	15	NA	TRBV6-6	TRBJ1-3	CASTPRGQGGNTIYF	TGTGCCAGCACCCCGCGGGGGCAAGGTGGAAACACCATATATTTT
NA	15	NA	TRBV4-3	TRBJ1-3	CASSQDPFLGNTIYF	TGCGCCAGCAGCCAAGATCCCTTTCTGGGAAACACCATATATTTT
NA	14	TRBD1	TRBV29-1	TRBJ1-2	CSVVFLGQNYGYTF	TGCAGCGTTGTTTTTTTGGGACAGAACTATGGCTACACCTTC
few	14	TRBD1	TRBV19	TRBJ1-6	CASSPRGVNSPLHF	TGTGCCAGTAGTCCCAGGGGGGTGAATTCACCCCTCCACTTT
NA	16	TRBD2	TRBV6-5	TRBJ2-1	CASSYWTSGTYNEQFF	TGTGCCAGCAGTTACTGGACTAGCGGGACCTACAATGAGCAGTTCTTC
NA	15	TRBD1	TRBV5-4	TRBJ2-2	CASSLDRGRTGELFF	TGTGCCAGCAGCTTGGACAGGGGACGAACCGGGGAGCTGTTTTTT
NA	14	TRBD1	TRBV7-2	TRBJ2-5	CASSSGTALETQYF	TGTGCCAGCAGCTCCGGGACAGCCCTAGAGACCCAGTACTTC
NA	12	NA	TRBV29-1	TRBJ2-2	CSVERTTGELFF	TGCAGCGTTGAAAGGACTACCGGGGAGCTGTTTTTT
NA	13	NA	TRBV27	TRBJ1-2	CASSFGGDYGYTF	TGTGCCAGCAGTTTCGGGGGTGACTATGGCTACACCTTC
NA	15	NA	TRBV19	TRBJ1-1	CASSTGVQVPAGAFF	TGTGCCAGTAGTACCGGTGTCCAAGTCCCCGCAGGAGCTTTCTTT
NA	15	TRBD1	TRBV18	TRBJ1-5	CASSPGQGGSQPQHF	TGTGCCAGCTCCCCCGGACAGGGGGGAAGTCAGCCCCAGCATTTT
NA	15	NA	TRBV2	TRBJ1-3	CASTMTGDSGNTIYF	TGTGCCAGCACCATGACAGGAGACTCTGGAAACACCATATATTTT
NA	11	NA	TRBV2	TRBJ2-3	CASSEIGSEYF	TGTGCCAGCAGTGAAATTGGCAGCGAGTATTTT
NA	15	TRBD1	TRBV9	TRBJ2-7	CASSVTGGIGYEQYF	TGTGCCAGCAGCGTAACAGGGGGCATAGGCTACGAGCAGTACTTC